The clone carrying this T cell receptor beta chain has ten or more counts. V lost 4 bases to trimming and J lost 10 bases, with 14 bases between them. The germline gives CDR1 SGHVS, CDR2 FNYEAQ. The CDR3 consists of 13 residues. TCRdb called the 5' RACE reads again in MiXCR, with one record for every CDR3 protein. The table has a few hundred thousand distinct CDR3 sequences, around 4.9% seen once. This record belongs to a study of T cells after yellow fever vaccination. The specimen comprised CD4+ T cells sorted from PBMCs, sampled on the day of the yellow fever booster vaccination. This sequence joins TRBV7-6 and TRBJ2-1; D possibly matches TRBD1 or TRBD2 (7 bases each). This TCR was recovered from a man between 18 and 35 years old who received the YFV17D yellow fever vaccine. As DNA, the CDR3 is TGTGCCAGCAGCTCACTAGCGACAGGGGAGCAGTTCTTC. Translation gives CASSSLATGEQFF.